The 24 T cell receptor beta chains below come from one sample, sequenced in a study of cytomegalovirus exposure and HLA in healthy donors. It was with 60 Vbeta and 13 Jbeta primers that the PCR ran. Here immunoSEQ multiplex PCR was the method, and the copy in TCRdb shows in-frame clones only, minus some. The sample records about 130,000 clones, roughly 70% being singletons. Sequenced input: PBMCs. The source of these receptors is a man younger than 40 in good health and CMV-seronegative.

The rearrangement links TRBV9 to TRBJ2-6; 7 bases match TRBD2. Germline trimming cut 6 bases from V and 1 base from J; bases unmatched to any gene: 10. Germline V gene sequence: CDR1 SGDLS, CDR2 YYNGEE. The CDR3 has 17 residues. The CDR3, as DNA: TGTGCCAGCACCCCAGGTTTGGGGGGGTCTGGGGCCAACGTCCTGACTTTC. This codes for CASTPGLGGSGANVLTF.

This clone was observed a single time. The rearrangement links TRBV5-5 to TRBJ1-1; 9 nucleotides align to TRBD1. Germline V gene sequence: CDR1 SGHKS, CDR2 YYEKEE (reference sequence). The V segment lost 4 bases and the J segment 3 bases; nucleotides outside the gene matches: 10. The CDR3 has 16 amino acids. CDR3 residues: CASSIGTGRADTEAFF. The CDR3 bases are TGTGCCAGCAGCATAGGGACAGGGAGGGCCGACACTGAAGCTTTCTTT.

J is TRBJ1-3 and V is TRBV27, with 12 positions matching TRBD1. The germline V gene encodes CDR1 MNHEY and CDR2 SMNVEV (reference sequence). CDR3 size: 18 residues. After removal of 10 bases from V and 3 bases from J, the junction contained 16 bases not matched to a gene. The CDR3 DNA is TGTGCCACCATTTCGGTGGGACAGGGGGCCGGACATGGAAACACCATATATTTT. Residues: CATISVGQGAGHGNTIYF.

The chain is built from TRBV13 and TRBJ2-7; unclear D gene. CDR1 and CDR2 (germline): PRHDT, FYEKMQ (reference sequence). CDR3 length: 16 amino acids. V was pared by 5 bases and J by 0 bases, with 17 bases between. This CDR3 is CASSPTISVSSYEQYF. DNA of the CDR3: TGTGCCAGCAGCCCTACTATCTCGGTCAGCTCCTACGAGCAGTACTTC.

The chain combines TRBV19 with TRBJ2-1, with a tentative D call TRBD1 (5 bases). This CDR3 spans 14 amino acids. The V end was cut by 5 bases, the J end by 7 bases, with 15 bases between. Germline lookup yields CDR1 LNHDA and CDR2 SQIVND (reference sequence). In DNA, the CDR3 is TGTGCCAGTAGTGGCGTTGTAGGGGCGAATGAGCAGTTCTTC. Translated: CASSGVVGANEQFF.

The chain links TRBV6-5 to TRBJ2-5, with 8 nucleotides matching TRBD2. CDR1 is MNHEY, CDR2 SVGAGI, per germline. This CDR3 contains 15 residues. Germline trimming cut 7 bases from V and 5 bases from J; bases unmatched to any gene: 12. CDR3 coding DNA: TGTGCCAGCACCCAGGTCGGACTAGCTCAGGAGACCCAGTACTTC. Its protein product is CASTQVGLAQETQYF.

The rearrangement links TRBV11-2 to TRBJ1-2; D unresolved. V was pared by 2 bases and J by 0 bases, with 13 bases between. Looked up from germline, CDR1 is SGHAT and CDR2 is FQNNGV. The CDR3 is 16 residues long. This CDR3 is CASSLLLGGTNYGYTF. The CDR3 nucleotides are TGTGCCAGCAGCTTATTACTAGGAGGAACTAACTATGGCTACACCTTC.

The chain is built from TRBV5-1 and TRBJ2-7; the match to TRBD2 covers 14 bases. Germline-derived CDR1 and CDR2 are SGHRS and YFSETQ. Losses at the gene ends were 5 bases for V and 5 bases for J; bases not matched to a gene: 3. This CDR3 contains 14 residues. The CDR3, as DNA: TGCGCCAGCAGGGGGACTAGCGGGGGCAACGAGCAGTACTTC. Encoded protein: CASRGTSGGNEQYF.

This chain joins TRBV15 and TRBJ2-3; D is perhaps TRBD1 (5 bases). Germline lookup yields CDR1 LNHNV and CDR2 YYDKDF (reference sequence). The CDR3 is made up of 13 amino acids. V was pared by 3 bases and J by 3 bases, with 7 bases between. The CDR3 reads CATSSRVTDTQYF. In nucleotides, the CDR3 is TGTGCCACCAGCAGCAGGGTAACAGATACGCAGTATTTT.

The rearrangement joins TRBV4-2 to TRBJ1-2; no clear D. Germline V lookup: CDR1 LGHNA, CDR2 YNFKEQ. Trimming removed 0 bases at V and 4 bases at J, with 9 bases between. This CDR3 comprises 14 residues. CDR3 DNA: TGTGCCAGCAGCCAAGATGCGGGTTTCTATGGCTACACCTTC. Protein: CASSQDAGFYGYTF.

This chain links TRBV15 with TRBJ2-7; possibly TRBD1 for D (6 bases). The V end lost 5 bases, the J end lost 4 bases, and 15 bases lay between the germline ends. The CDR3 loop spans 14 amino acids. Germline V lookup: CDR1 LNHNV, CDR2 YYDKDF (reference sequence). CDR3 in amino acids: CATSPRGRGYEQYF. The CDR3 DNA reads as TGTGCCACCAGCCCCAGGGGCAGGGGTTACGAGCAGTACTTC. The complete variable domain, with remaining parts taken from reference TRBV15 and TRBJ2-7, reads DAMVIQNPRYQVTQFGKPVTLSCSQTLNHNVMYWYQQKSSQAPKLLFHYYDKDFNNEADTPDNFQSRRPNTSFCFLDIRSPGLGDTAMYLCATSPRGRGYEQYFGPGTRLTVT.

The rearrangement joins TRBV28 to TRBJ1-1, with a possible D match to TRBD1 (6 bases). The germline CDR1 and CDR2 sequences are MDHEN and SYDVKM. The V gene lost 4 bases and the J gene lost 4 bases, with 13 bases spanning the gap. The CDR3 runs 14 residues. CDR3 region: CASSSQGRGTEAFF. In DNA form, the CDR3 reads TGTGCCAGCAGTTCCCAGGGGAGGGGCACTGAAGCTTTCTTT.

This chain joins TRBV7-2 and TRBJ1-2; D is ambiguous. Trimming left V 6 bases short and J 5 bases short, with 16 bases between. Looked up from germline, CDR1 is SGHTA and CDR2 is FQGNSA. The CDR3 contains 14 residues. The CDR3 DNA follows: TGTGCCAGCAGTTCTGGAGGGAGTGGGTATGGCTACACCTTC. Translation gives CASSSGGSGYGYTF.

The V gene is TRBV5-6, the J gene TRBJ1-2; possibly TRBD1 for D (6 bases). The V end was cut by 5 bases, the J end by 4 bases, with 12 bases between. CDR1 SGHDT and CDR2 YYEEEE come from the germline V gene. CDR3 length: 13 residues. Here the CDR3 reads CASRAGQSYGYTF. CDR3 DNA: TGTGCCAGCAGAGCCGGACAGTCCTATGGCTACACCTTC.

The rearrangement links TRBV6-5 to TRBJ1-1; D is possibly TRBD1 (6 bases). V lost 5 bases, J lost 10 bases, and 14 bases lay in between. Germline V gene data show CDR1 as MNHEY and CDR2 as SVGAGI. The CDR3 spans 12 residues. CDR3 DNA sequence: TGTGCCAGCAGTGACCCGACAGGCCGAGCTTTCTTT. This encodes CASSDPTGRAFF.

In DNA, the CDR3 is TGTGCCAGCAGCTTAAGAAACAGGGGGTTCCAGCCCCAGCATTTT. Its translation: CASSLRNRGFQPQHF. The chain links TRBV7-2 to TRBJ1-5; TRBD1 matches at 8 bases. The germline gives CDR1 SGHTA, CDR2 FQGNSA. The CDR3 is 15 residues long. Trimming cost V 2 bases and J 7 bases; bases outside gene matches: 7.

This clone was seen repeatedly, ten times or more. This rearrangement joins TRBV7-6 to TRBJ2-5; D unclear. Trimming stripped 0 bases from V and 5 bases from J, with 4 bases between. Looked up from germline, CDR1 is SGHVS and CDR2 is FNYEAQ. There are 12 residues in the CDR3. The CDR3 bases are TGTGCCAGCAGCTTAGCGAGGGAGACCCAGTACTTC. It specifies CASSLARETQYF.

The chain links TRBV5-1 to TRBJ2-3; TRBD1 agrees at 8 bases. V gave up 4 bases and J gave up 2 bases; unmatched junction bases: 9. This CDR3 is 16 amino acids long. Germline V gene lookup returns CDR1 SGHRS and CDR2 YFSETQ. Written as DNA, the CDR3 is TGCGCCAGCAGCGGGACGACAGGGGAATTCACAGATACGCAGTATTTT. Its translation: CASSGTTGEFTDTQYF.

The rearrangement joins TRBV7-2 to TRBJ2-1; D might be TRBD1 (6 bases). The CDR3 length is 15 residues. V lost 3 bases and J lost 4, with 13 bases in between. Germline CDR1 SGHTA, CDR2 FQGNSA. The CDR3 here is CASSFKGGPYNEQFF. The CDR3 coding sequence is TGTGCCAGCAGCTTTAAAGGGGGACCGTACAATGAGCAGTTCTTC.

The rearrangement links TRBV14 to TRBJ2-1; 10 bases fit TRBD2. The V gene end was trimmed by 1 base and the J gene end by 8 bases; junction bases not matched to a gene: 8. CDR1 and CDR2 (germline): SGHDN, FVKESK. The CDR3 runs to 16 residues. CDR3 sequence: CASSQGERGGMDEQFF. The CDR3 DNA sequence: TGTGCCAGCAGCCAAGGAGAGCGGGGGGGCATGGATGAGCAGTTCTTC. Full variable domain (rest looked up from reference TRBV14 and TRBJ2-1): EAGVTQFPSHSVIEKGQTVTLRCDPISGHDNLYWYRRVMGKEIKFLLHFVKESKQDESGMPNNRFLAERTGGTYSTLKVQPAELEDSGVYFCASSQGERGGMDEQFFGPGTRLTVL.

This chain connects TRBV6-5 to TRBJ1-2; the match to TRBD1 covers 8 bases. In germline, CDR1 is MNHEY, CDR2 SVGAGI. The CDR3 runs 13 residues. V lost 10 bases to trimming and J lost 4 bases; unmatched junction nucleotides: 8. This CDR3 reads CAITGGPLYGYTF. CDR3 bases: TGTGCCATAACAGGGGGTCCCCTCTATGGCTACACCTTC.

J is TRBJ2-1 and V is TRBV6-5, with D tentatively TRBD2 (5 bases). The CDR3 totals 11 residues. V was clipped by 4 bases and J by 10 bases, with 8 bases between them. Germline V lookup: CDR1 MNHEY, CDR2 SVGAGI. The CDR3, as DNA: TGTGCCAGCAGTTCCAGCGGAGAGCAGTTCTTC. Protein sequence: CASSSSGEQFF.

The chain couples TRBV2 to TRBJ2-1; 8 nucleotides line up with TRBD2. This CDR3 comprises 14 residues. CDR1 and CDR2 from the germline V gene are SNHLY and FYNNEI. J gave up 5 bases and V 7 bases, and 7 bases lay outside the gene matches. CDR3 nucleotides: TGTGCCAGCATCCCAGCGGGAGTTCACAATGAGCAGTTCTTC. Its translation is CASIPAGVHNEQFF.

The V gene is TRBV6-1, the J gene TRBJ1-5; D is uncertain. Germline V gene lookup returns CDR1 MNHNS and CDR2 SASEGT. There are 13 residues in the CDR3. The germline V and J ends were trimmed by 7 bases and 1 base, with 8 bases remaining between them. CDR3: CASTELSNQPQHF. The CDR3 nucleotides are TGTGCCAGCACCGAGCTAAGCAATCAGCCCCAGCATTTT.